This TCR beta chain was identified in a study of cytotoxic CD8 clonotypes in ibrutinib-treated CLL. Turning to the study itself: For this cohort, patients were ten to eleven relapsed/refractory and some 15 treatment-naive, while under 18 were IGHV unmutated. Whole-study results and caveats: In comparison with age-matched healthy donors, baseline clonality was higher and tracked circulating CD8+ T-cell counts. Higher clonality was seen at ibrutinib response and a return toward baseline at progression.

Details on this clone: Antigen specificity is unknown.

Germline V lookup: CDR1 SGHDN, CDR2 FVKESK. CDR3 length: 11 amino acids. Trimming pared 4 bases from V and 2 bases from J, leaving 3 bases between. Deep sequencing aimed at 1 in 200,000 to 1 in 1 million T cells' resolution. Assay: immunoSEQ multiplex PCR; the TCRdb copy retains only in-frame clones and omits some. Here the sample spans 150,000 to 200,000 clones, around 84% being singletons. Sequenced here: PBMCs, sampled after 12 months of ibrutinib treatment. This TCR was sampled from a human donor with chronic lymphocytic leukemia. V gene TRBV14 combines with J gene TRBJ2-7, with D unclear. The CDR3 reads CASSLAYEQYF. The DNA of the CDR3 is TGTGCCAGCAGCCTCGCCTACGAGCAGTACTTC.